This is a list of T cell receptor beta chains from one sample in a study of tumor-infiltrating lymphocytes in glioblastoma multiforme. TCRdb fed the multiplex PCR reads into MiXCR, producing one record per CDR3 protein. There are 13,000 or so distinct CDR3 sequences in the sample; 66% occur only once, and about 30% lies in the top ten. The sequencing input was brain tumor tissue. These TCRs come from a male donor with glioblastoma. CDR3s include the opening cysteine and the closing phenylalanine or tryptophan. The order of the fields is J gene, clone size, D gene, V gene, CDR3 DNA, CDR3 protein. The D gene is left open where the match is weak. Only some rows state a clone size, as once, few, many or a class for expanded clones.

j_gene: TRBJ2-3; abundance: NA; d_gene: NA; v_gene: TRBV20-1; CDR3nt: TGCAGTGCTAGAGATTTGAGTACGCAGTATTTT; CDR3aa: CSARDLSTQYF
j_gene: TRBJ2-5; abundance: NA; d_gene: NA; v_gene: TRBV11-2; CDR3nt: TGTGCCAGCAGCCCAGGACAGGGCGGGGGGACCCAGTACTTC; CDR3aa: CASSPGQGGGTQYF
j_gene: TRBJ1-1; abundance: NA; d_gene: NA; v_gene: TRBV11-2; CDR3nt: TGTGCCAGCAGCTTAGGGCAGGGTAATAGAGAAGCTTTCTTT; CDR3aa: CASSLGQGNREAFF
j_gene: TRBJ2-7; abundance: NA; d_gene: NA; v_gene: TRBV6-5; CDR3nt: TGTGCCGGCAGTTACTCGTGGCCAACCTACGAGCAGTACTTC; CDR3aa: CAGSYSWPTYEQYF
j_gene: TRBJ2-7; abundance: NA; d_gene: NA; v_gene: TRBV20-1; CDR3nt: TGCGGTGCTACAAAATTGGGCTTCGAGCAATACTTC; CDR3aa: CGATKLGFEQYF
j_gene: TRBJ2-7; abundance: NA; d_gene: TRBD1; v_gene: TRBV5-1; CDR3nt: TGCGCCAGCAGCTCCGGGACAGGTATTTTCTACGAGCAGTGCTTC; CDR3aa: CASSSGTGIFYEQCF
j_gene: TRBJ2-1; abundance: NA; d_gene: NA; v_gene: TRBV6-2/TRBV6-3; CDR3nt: TGTGCCAGCAGGGGACTGGGAAAGGATGAGCAGTTCTTC; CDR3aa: CASRGLGKDEQFF
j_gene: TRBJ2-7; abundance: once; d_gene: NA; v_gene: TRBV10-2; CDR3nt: TGCGCCAGCAGTGAGTCGACTTACTCCTACGAGCAGTACTTC; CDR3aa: CASSESTYSYEQYF
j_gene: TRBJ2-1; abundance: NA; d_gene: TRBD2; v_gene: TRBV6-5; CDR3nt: TGTGTCGGCAGTTCTAGTAGCGGGAGGGCCGGGGTTGGGAATGAGCAGTTCTTC; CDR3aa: CVGSSSSGRAGVGNEQFF
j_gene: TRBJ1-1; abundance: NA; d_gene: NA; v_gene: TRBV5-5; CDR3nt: TGTGCCAGCAGCCGCACTTACATGATCGGTGAAGCTTTCTTT; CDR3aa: CASSRTYMIGEAFF
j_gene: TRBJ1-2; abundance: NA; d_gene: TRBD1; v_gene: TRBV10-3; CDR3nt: TGTGCCATCAGTGGGGGACAGACAATGACTATTAACTATGGCTACACCTTC; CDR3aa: CAISGGQTMTINYGYTF
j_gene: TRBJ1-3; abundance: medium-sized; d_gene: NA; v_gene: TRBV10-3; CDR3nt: TGTGCCATCAGTGAGTCCGCACAGGGAAACACCATATATTTT; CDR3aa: CAISESAQGNTIYF
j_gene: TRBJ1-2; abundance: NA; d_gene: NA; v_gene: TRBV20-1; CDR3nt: TGCAGTGCTAGTTCTCCCGGGGGCTACACCTTC; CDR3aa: CSASSPGGYTF
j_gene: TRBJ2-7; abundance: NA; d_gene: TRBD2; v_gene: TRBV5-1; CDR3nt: TGCGCCAGCAGCTTGGACCCTAGCGGACCCTACGAGCAGTACTTC; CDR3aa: CASSLDPSGPYEQYF
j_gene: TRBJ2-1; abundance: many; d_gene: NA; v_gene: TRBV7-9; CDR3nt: TGTGCCAGCAGCTTTGGGACTTCCTACAATGAGCAGTTCTTC; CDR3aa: CASSFGTSYNEQFF
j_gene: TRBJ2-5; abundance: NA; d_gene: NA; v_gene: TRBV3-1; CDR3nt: TGTGCCAGCAGCCAAGGGACCGACCCCCGAGAGACCCAGTACTTC; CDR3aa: CASSQGTDPRETQYF
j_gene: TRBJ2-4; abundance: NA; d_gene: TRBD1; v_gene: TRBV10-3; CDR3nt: TGTGCCATCGGTGAGGACAGGGGGAACATTCAGTACTTC; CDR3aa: CAIGEDRGNIQYF
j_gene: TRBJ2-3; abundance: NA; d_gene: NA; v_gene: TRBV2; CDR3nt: TGTGCCAGCAGTGGAAATGAAGGTACGCAGTATTTT; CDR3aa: CASSGNEGTQYF
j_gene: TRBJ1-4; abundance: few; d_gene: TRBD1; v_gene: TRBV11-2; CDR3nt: TGTGCCACCCCCCGGGACAGGGGATCTCTCGGGGAAAAACTGTTTTTT; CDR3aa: CATPRDRGSLGEKLFF
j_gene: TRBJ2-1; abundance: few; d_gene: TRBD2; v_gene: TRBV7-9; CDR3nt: TGTGCCAGCAGGGGTACCGGGACTAGCGTGACGAATGAGCAGTTCTTC; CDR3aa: CASRGTGTSVTNEQFF
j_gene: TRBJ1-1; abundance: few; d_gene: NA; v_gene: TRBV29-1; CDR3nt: TGCAGCGTTGAACGTTCCATCAACACTGAAGCTTTCTTT; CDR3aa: CSVERSINTEAFF
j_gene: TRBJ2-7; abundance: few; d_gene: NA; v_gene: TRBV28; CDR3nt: TGTGGCAGCAGTTTAATCAGGGACACCTACGAGCAGTACTTC; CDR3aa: CGSSLIRDTYEQYF
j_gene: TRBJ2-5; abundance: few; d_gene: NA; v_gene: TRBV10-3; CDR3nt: TGTGCCGGCGGTGATCAAGAGACCCAGTACTTC; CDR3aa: CAGGDQETQYF
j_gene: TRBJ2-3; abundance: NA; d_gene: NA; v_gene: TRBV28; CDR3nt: TGTGCCAGCAGTTTACCCAGCGGGTTAACAGATACGCACTATTTT; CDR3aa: CASSLPSGLTDTHYF
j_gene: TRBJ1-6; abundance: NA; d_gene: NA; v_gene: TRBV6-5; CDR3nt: TGTGCCAGCAGTTACTCGACGGGGAATTCACCCCTCCACTTT; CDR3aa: CASSYSTGNSPLHF
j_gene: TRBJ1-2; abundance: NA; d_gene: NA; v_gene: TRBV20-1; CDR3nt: TGCAATGCTAACCGCTTTGGCGGCTACGCCTTC; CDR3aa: CNANRFGGYAF
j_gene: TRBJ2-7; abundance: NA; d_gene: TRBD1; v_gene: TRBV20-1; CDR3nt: TGCAGTGCTAGAGATTCACAGGGGATCTACGAGAAGTACTTC; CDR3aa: CSARDSQGIYEKYF
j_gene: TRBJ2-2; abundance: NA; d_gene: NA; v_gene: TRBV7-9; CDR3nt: TGTGCCAGCAGCTTAGAAGAGGTTTGCACCGGGGAGTTGTTTTTT; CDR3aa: CASSLEEVCTGELFF
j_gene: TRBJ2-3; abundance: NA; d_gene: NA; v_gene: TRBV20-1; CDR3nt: TGCAGTGCTGCTTTAGTAGATGCGCAGTATTTT; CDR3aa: CSAALVDAQYF
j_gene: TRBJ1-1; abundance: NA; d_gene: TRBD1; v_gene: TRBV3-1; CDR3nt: TGTGCCAGCAGCCAAACGGACAGGGTAAACAATGAAGCTTTCTTT; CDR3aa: CASSQTDRVNNEAFF
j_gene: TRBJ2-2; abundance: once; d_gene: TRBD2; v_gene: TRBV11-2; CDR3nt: TGTGCCAGGAGCTTCGGAGGGACTAGCGGAAACACCGGGGAGCTGTTTTTT; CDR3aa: CARSFGGTSGNTGELFF
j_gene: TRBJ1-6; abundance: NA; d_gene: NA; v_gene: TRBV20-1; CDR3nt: TGCAGTGCTGGAGGGCGGGGTTCTGTGAATTCACCCCTCTACTTT; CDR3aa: CSAGGRGSVNSPLYF
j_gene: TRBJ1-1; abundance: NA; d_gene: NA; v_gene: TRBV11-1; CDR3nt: TGTGCCAGCAGCTTAGAGTACGGGACACCTGGGGACACTGAAGCTTTCTTT; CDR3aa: CASSLEYGTPGDTEAFF
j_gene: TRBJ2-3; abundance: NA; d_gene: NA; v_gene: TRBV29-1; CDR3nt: TGCAGCGTAGGTCAGAGTGGGGATACGCGGTATTTT; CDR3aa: CSVGQSGDTRYF
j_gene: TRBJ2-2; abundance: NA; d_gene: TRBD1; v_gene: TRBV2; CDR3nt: TGTGCCAGCACTCAGAGGGGGACAGGGGACACCGGGGAGCTGTTTTTT; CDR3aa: CASTQRGTGDTGELFF
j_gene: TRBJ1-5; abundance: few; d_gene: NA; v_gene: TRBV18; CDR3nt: TGTGCCAGCTCACGGACGTTTAGCAATCAGCCCCAGCATTTT; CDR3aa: CASSRTFSNQPQHF
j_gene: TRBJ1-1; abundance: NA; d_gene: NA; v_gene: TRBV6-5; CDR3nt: TGTGCCGTTAGGGGGTTGGGTAAAGACACTGAAGCTTTCTTT; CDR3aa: CAVRGLGKDTEAFF
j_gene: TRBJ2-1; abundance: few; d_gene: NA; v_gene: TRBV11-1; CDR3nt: TGTGCCAGCAGCTTAGGCGGGTCTTCTCGGGTCAATGAGCAGTTCTTC; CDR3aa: CASSLGGSSRVNEQFF
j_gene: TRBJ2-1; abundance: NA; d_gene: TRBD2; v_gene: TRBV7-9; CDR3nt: TGTGCCAGCAGCTTAAATGGACTAGCGAACTCCTGCAATGGGCAGTTCTTC; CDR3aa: CASSLNGLANSCNGQFF
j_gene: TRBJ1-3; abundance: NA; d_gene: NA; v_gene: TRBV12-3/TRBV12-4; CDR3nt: TGTGCCAGCGTCAGGGGAGGTGGAAACACCATATATTTT; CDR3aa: CASVRGGGNTIYF
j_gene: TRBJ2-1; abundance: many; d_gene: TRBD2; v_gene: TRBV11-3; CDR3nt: TGTGCCAGCAGCTTGGGCGGGGGGACCTCCTACAATGAGCAGTTCTTC; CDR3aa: CASSLGGGTSYNEQFF